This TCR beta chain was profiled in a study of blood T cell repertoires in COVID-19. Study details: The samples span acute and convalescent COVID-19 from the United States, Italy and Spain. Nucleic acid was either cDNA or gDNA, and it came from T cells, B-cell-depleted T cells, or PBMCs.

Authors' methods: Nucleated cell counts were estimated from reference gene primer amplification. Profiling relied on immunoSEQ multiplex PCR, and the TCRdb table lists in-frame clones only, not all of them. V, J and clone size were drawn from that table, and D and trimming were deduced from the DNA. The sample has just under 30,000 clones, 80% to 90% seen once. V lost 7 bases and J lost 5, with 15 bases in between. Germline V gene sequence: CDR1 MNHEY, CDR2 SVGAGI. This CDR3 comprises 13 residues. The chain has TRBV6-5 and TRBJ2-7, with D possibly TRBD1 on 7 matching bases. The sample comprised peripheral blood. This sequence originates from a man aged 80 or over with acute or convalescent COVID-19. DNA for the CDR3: TGTGCCAGCATGTTTCCAGGGGGGAACGAGCAGTACTTC. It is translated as CASMFPGGNEQYF.